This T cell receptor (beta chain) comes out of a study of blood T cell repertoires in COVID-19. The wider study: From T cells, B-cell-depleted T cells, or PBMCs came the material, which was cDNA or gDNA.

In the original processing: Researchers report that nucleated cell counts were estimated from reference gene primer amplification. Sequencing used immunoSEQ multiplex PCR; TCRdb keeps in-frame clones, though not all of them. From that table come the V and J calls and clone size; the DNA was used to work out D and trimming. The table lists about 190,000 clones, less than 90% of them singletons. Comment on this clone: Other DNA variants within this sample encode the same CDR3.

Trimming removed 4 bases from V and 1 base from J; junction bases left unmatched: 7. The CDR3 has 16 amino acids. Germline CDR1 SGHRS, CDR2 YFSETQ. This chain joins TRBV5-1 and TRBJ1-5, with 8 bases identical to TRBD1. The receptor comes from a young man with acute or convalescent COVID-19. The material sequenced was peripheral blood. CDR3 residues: CASSLGTGGSNQPQHF. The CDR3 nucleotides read TGCGCCAGCAGCCTGGGGACAGGAGGCAGCAATCAGCCCCAGCATTTT.